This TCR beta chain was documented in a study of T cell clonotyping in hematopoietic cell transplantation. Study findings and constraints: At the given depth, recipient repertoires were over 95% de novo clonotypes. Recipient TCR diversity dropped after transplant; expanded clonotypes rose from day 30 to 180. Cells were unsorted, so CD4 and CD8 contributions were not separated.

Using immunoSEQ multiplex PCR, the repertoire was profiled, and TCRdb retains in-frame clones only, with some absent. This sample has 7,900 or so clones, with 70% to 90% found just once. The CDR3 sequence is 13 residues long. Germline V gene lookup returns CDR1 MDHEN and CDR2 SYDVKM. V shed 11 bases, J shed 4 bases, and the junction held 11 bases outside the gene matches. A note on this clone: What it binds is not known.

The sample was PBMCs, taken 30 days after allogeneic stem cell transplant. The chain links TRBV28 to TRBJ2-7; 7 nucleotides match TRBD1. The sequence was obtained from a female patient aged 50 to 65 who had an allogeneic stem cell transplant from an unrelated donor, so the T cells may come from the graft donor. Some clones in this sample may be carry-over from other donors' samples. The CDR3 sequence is CAASGTDPYEQYF. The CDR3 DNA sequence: TGTGCCGCTTCCGGGACAGACCCTTACGAGCAGTACTTC.